The entry below gives a single TCR beta chain sequence along with its context. Trimming left V 6 bases short and J 2 bases short, with 11 bases between. The CDR3 sequence is 13 residues long. The germline V gene has CDR1 KGHSH and CDR2 LQKENI. The record originates from a study of cytomegalovirus exposure and HLA in healthy donors. Generated by immunoSEQ multiplex PCR, the TCRdb table keeps only in-frame clones and is missing some. The sample carries 250,000 to 300,000 clones, around 89% recorded once. This TCR came from a woman aged 18-29 years in good health and CMV-seronegative. The sequencing sample was made of PBMCs. V gene TRBV18 combines with J gene TRBJ2-7, with D unclear. Here the CDR3 reads CASSPGVTYEQYV. As DNA, the CDR3 is TGTGCCAGCTCCCCAGGAGTTACCTACGAGCAGTACGTC.